A selection of T cell receptor beta chains follows, all from one sample in a study of OX40 agonist ivuxolimab in advanced cancers. Sequencing was performed with immunoSEQ multiplex PCR; in TCRdb, only in-frame clones are kept and a portion is missing. The sample consists of 90,000 to 150,000 clones, approximately 90% of them appearing once. Source: CD4+ or CD8+ T cells sorted from blood, taken in a trial of the OX40 agonist ivuxolimab. These receptors originate from an adult with an advanced solid tumor such as melanoma, head and neck, liver or kidney cancer. The CDR3 runs from the conserved cysteine through the conserved F or W. The D gene is left open where the match is weak. Size is omitted from some rows. Given values are once, few, many or a class for expanded clones.

D	V	J	size	CDR3	DNA
TRBD2	TRBV10-2	TRBJ2-5	NA	CASSIATSGGQETQYF	TGCGCCAGCAGTATTGCCACTAGCGGGGGGCAAGAGACCCAGTACTTC
NA	TRBV28	TRBJ2-7	NA	CASRVGGPYEQYF	TGTGCCAGCAGGGTCGGGGGTCCCTACGAGCAGTACTTC
NA	TRBV10-3	TRBJ1-6	NA	CAIRREDRTYSPLHF	TGTGCCATCAGGAGAGAAGACAGAACCTATTCACCCCTCCACTTT
NA	TRBV18	TRBJ1-4	NA	CASSPVGGVSEKLFF	TGTGCCAGCTCACCCGTCGGCGGGGTGAGTGAAAAACTGTTTTTT
NA	TRBV6-5	TRBJ1-1	NA	CASSYISRGNTEAFF	TGTGCCAGCAGTTACATATCCAGGGGTAACACTGAAGCTTTCTTT
TRBD1	TRBV7-2	TRBJ1-2	NA	CASSWGQGATYGYTF	TGTGCCAGCAGCTGGGGACAGGGGGCTACCTATGGCTACACCTTC
TRBD1	TRBV9	TRBJ2-2	NA	CASSAASGTGNTGELFF	TGTGCCAGCAGCGCCGCGTCCGGGACAGGGAACACCGGGGAGCTGTTTTTT
NA	TRBV27	TRBJ1-3	NA	CATRSSGNTIYF	TGTGCCACCCGCTCCTCAGGAAACACCATATATTTT
TRBD1	TRBV4-1	TRBJ2-7	few	CASSQDVTTGVTYEQYF	TGCGCCAGCAGCCAAGACGTCACGACAGGGGTAACCTACGAGCAGTACTTC
NA	TRBV5-1	TRBJ2-7	once	CASSRGQTSSYEQYF	TGCGCCAGCAGCCGAGGACAGACGAGCTCCTACGAGCAGTACTTC